This is a list of T cell receptor beta chains from one sample in a study of cytomegalovirus exposure and HLA in healthy donors. Libraries were prepared by immunoSEQ multiplex PCR; TCRdb keeps only in-frame clonotypes and omits some of them. The sample records approximately 70,000 clones, around 94% being singletons. Material for sequencing was PBMCs. The receptors here all came from a woman aged 18-30 years in good health and CMV-seropositive. Both conserved end residues are part of each CDR3. A D gene is named only where the DNA matches it firmly. Not all rows give a size; the values are once, few, many and, for expanded clones, a class.

NA NA TRBJ1-1 TRBV15 TGTGCCACCAGCAGAGATGGAGGGAACACTGAAGCTTTCTTT CATSRDGGNTEAFF
TRBD2 NA TRBJ2-7 TRBV27 TGTGCCAGCAGTGGGAAGCGACTAGCCCGACTTGGGAACGAGCAGTACTTC CASSGKRLARLGNEQYF
NA NA TRBJ1-5 TRBV19 TGTGCCAGTAGACAGGGAACTAGCAATCAGCCCCAGCATTTT CASRQGTSNQPQHF
TRBD2 NA TRBJ2-1 TRBV7-7 TGTGCTAGCAGCTTATTCGCGGGAGGGCCCGGTGAGCAGTTCTTC CASSLFAGGPGEQFF
NA NA TRBJ1-6 TRBV25-1 TGTGCCAGCAGTGGGGGGGGTCCTGATCGTGGTTCACCCCTCCACTTT CASSGGGPDRGSPLHF
NA NA TRBJ1-6 TRBV6-5 TGTGCCAGCACCCCATCGGGGGGGTATAATTCACCCCTCCACTTT CASTPSGGYNSPLHF
NA once TRBJ1-1 TRBV11-1 TGTGCCAGCAGCCGCCGGGACAAGTACACTGAAGCTTTCTTT CASSRRDKYTEAFF
TRBD1 NA TRBJ1-6 TRBV19 TGTGCCAGTAGTTCTTCGCGACAGGGCCCCTATAATTCACCCCTCCACTTT CASSSSRQGPYNSPLHF
NA NA TRBJ2-2 TRBV11-3 TGTGCCAGCAGCGCTACTGGACTCCCCGCCGGGGAGCTGTTTTTT CASSATGLPAGELFF
NA NA TRBJ1-1 TRBV2 TGTGCCAGCAGTGCGGCTTTCTTT CASSAAFF
NA NA TRBJ1-1 TRBV20-1 TGCAGTGCGTATCCGAACACTGAAGCTTTCTTT CSAYPNTEAFF
NA NA TRBJ2-7 TRBV4-3 TGCGCCAGCAGCCAAGATCGGGTCCTCTACGAGCAGTACTTC CASSQDRVLYEQYF
TRBD2 NA TRBJ2-1 TRBV30 TGTGCCTGGAGCAACTCCCGGAGACTAGCGGGAGGGCGGGTCAATGAGCAGTTCTTC CAWSNSRRLAGGRVNEQFF
NA NA TRBJ2-3 TRBV5-1 TGCGCCAGCAGCCGCACGGGCGAGCGGTTAGATACGCAGTATTTT CASSRTGERLDTQYF
NA NA TRBJ1-2 TRBV30 TGTGCCTGGAGTGGTGGACAGATAATACCTAACTATGGCTACACCTTC CAWSGGQIIPNYGYTF
NA few TRBJ2-3 TRBV21-1 TGTGCCAGCGCATCAAGACCGGGACTAGTAGAAGATACGCAGTATTTT CASASRPGLVEDTQYF
NA once TRBJ1-5 TRBV13 TGTGCCAGCAGCCGTGGGGGCGCGGCGGGCAATCAGCCCCAGCATTTT CASSRGGAAGNQPQHF
NA once TRBJ1-1 TRBV29-1 TGCAGCGTTGAAGAGGGACTGCTGAACACTGAAGCTTTCTTT CSVEEGLLNTEAFF
NA once TRBJ2-1 TRBV15 TGTGCCACCAGCAGAGACGGAGGTGAGCAGTTCTTC CATSRDGGEQFF
NA NA TRBJ1-5 TRBV10-3 TGTGCCACCACCGGTCGGGGCAATCAGCCCCAGCATTTT CATTGRGNQPQHF
TRBD2 NA TRBJ2-2 TRBV9 TGTGCCAGCAGCGTAGTGGGTAGCGGGTCGAGCGGGGAGCTGTTTTTT CASSVVGSGSSGELFF
TRBD1 NA TRBJ2-5 TRBV4-2 TGTGCCAGCAGCCAGCCCCTTCTCACCACGACAGGGGGCCGAGAGACCCAGTACTTC CASSQPLLTTTGGRETQYF
NA NA TRBJ2-7 TRBV2 TGTGCCAGCAGCCTGGAGGTAGGGGGTAGGGGCGAGCAGTACTTC CASSLEVGGRGEQYF
TRBD1 NA TRBJ1-1 TRBV7-9 TGTGCCAGCAGCTCCCTTCGCCTTGGACAGGGGGAAGCTTTCTTT CASSSLRLGQGEAFF
NA NA TRBJ2-5 TRBV14 TGTGCCAGCAGCCAGGGCAGGGTAGAGACCCAGTACTTC CASSQGRVETQYF
NA NA TRBJ2-5 TRBV19 TGTGCCAGTAGTATAGTGGGGCCGGGCCCACAGGAGACCCAGTACTTC CASSIVGPGPQETQYF
TRBD1 NA TRBJ1-1 TRBV2 TGTGCCAGCACGGGACAGGCGGTAATGAACACTGAAGCTTTCTTT CASTGQAVMNTEAFF